This T cell receptor (beta chain) emerged from a study of T cell repertoires in cytomegalovirus infection. The overall study: CMV epitopes used comprised recently identified HLA-C-restricted ones and well-studied HLA-B-restricted ones. Whole-study results and caveats: In two of eight donors, the top clonotype was HLA-C-restricted CMV-specific.

Germline assignment: CDR1 SGHRS and CDR2 YFSETQ. This CDR3 spans 24 amino acids. Trimming removed 2 bases from V and 1 base from J; junction bases left unmatched: 28. Turning to this clonotype: Its specificity is unknown.

TCRdb recomputed calls from the reads with MiXCR, one row per CDR3 protein. The profile shows approximately 910,000 distinct CDR3 sequences, more than 25% of them singletons. The chain carries TRBV5-1 and TRBJ2-1, with TRBD1 matching over 9 bases. This receptor was taken from a human donor in good health (CMV status not recorded). Some clones in this sample may be carry-over from other donors' samples. The sample was cultured CD8+ T cells from PBMCs, taken from culture after CMV antigen stimulation. CDR3 protein: CASSFYLTGGVKQAALGSYNEQFF. The CDR3 DNA sequence: TGCGCCAGCAGCTTCTACCTGACAGGGGGTGTGAAACAGGCTGCCCTGGGTTCCTACAATGAGCAGTTCTTC.